One sample yielded the 21 T cell receptor beta chains listed below, sequenced in a study of radiation and T cells in renal cell carcinoma. Regarding treatment: 15 Gy SBRT to primary tumor, nephrectomy 4 weeks later. The assay was immunoSEQ multiplex PCR, and TCRdb's table has in-frame clones only and misses some. The sample lists roughly 20,000 clones, 55% to 80% occurring once. The starting material was tumor tissue, obtained from a patient whose treatment included radiotherapy and nephrectomy. Receptor source: a woman aged 70 to 79 with renal cell carcinoma.

In DNA form, the CDR3 reads TGTGCCAGCAGGTTTGACAGGGGGCTCTCGACCGGGGAGCTGTTTTTT. Protein product: CASRFDRGLSTGELFF. The chain carries TRBV7-2 and TRBJ2-2; 10 bases line up with TRBD1. Per the germline V gene, CDR1 is SGHTA and CDR2 is FQGNSA. CDR3 length equals 16 residues. V dropped 6 bases and J dropped 5; count of bases not matched to a gene: 9.

This clone was counted a few times. The CDR3 loop is CASSSYYEQYF. The CDR3 DNA reads as TGTGCCAGCAGCTCATACTACGAGCAGTACTTC. The V gene is TRBV7-9, the J gene TRBJ2-7; no firm D call. This CDR3 is built from 11 residues. Germline CDR1 SEHNR, CDR2 FQNEAQ (reference sequence). Trimming took off 4 bases at V and 3 bases at J, with 4 bases between the two ends.

This clone appeared a few times. The chain employs TRBV28 and TRBJ1-6; TRBD1 aligns across 7 bases. CDR3 length: 13 residues. Germline assignment: CDR1 MDHEN and CDR2 SYDVKM. The ends lost 10 bases at V and 4 bases at J; junction bases unmatched: 4. The CDR3 region is CATKQGYNSPLHF. The CDR3 coding sequence is TGTGCCACCAAACAGGGGTATAATTCACCCCTCCACTTT. Looking up the rest from reference TRBV28 and TRBJ1-6 gives the full variable domain: DVKVTQSSRYLVKRTGEKVFLECVQDMDHENMFWYRQDPGLGLRLIYFSYDVKMKEKGDIPEGYSVSREKKERFSLILESASTNQTSMYLCATKQGYNSPLHFGNGTRLTVT.

The chain carries TRBV4-2 and TRBJ2-2; no reliable D call. Deletions cut 1 base from V and 6 bases from J, with 6 bases between. This CDR3 has 13 residues. Germline V gene lookup returns CDR1 LGHNA and CDR2 YNFKEQ. The CDR3 sequence is CASSQGEAGELFF. CDR3 sequence (DNA): TGTGCCAGCAGCCAAGGAGAGGCCGGGGAGCTGTTTTTT.

The chain uses TRBV30 and TRBJ2-7, with 7 nucleotides matching TRBD1. The ends lost 4 bases at V and 3 bases at J; junction bases unmatched: 3. The CDR3 loop spans 12 amino acids. Germline loops: CDR1 GTSNPN, CDR2 SVGIG (reference sequence). The CDR3 DNA sequence: TGTGCCTGGAAACAGGGGAACTACGAGCAGTACTTC. This encodes CAWKQGNYEQYF.

The V and J genes are TRBV9 and TRBJ2-7; 11 bases agree with TRBD1. Germline CDR1 reads SGDLS; CDR2 reads YYNGEE. The CDR3 is 15 residues long. V lost 0 bases and J lost 5; bases outside the gene matches: 4. The CDR3, as DNA: TGTGCCAGCAGCGTAGGGGGACAGGGGGACCACGAGCAGTACTTC. This gives the protein CASSVGGQGDHEQYF.

The chain is built from TRBV7-8 and TRBJ2-3, with D possibly being TRBD1 (6 bases). CDR3 length: 16 amino acids. Germline V gene sequence: CDR1 SGHVS, CDR2 FQNEAQ. Trimming pared 1 base from V and 4 bases from J, leaving 15 bases between. The CDR3 DNA reads TGTGCCAGCAGCTTAGGTCTGCAGCCAGGGGCAGATACGCAGTATTTT. Amino acids: CASSLGLQPGADTQYF.

The chain carries TRBV7-9 and TRBJ2-3; 7 bases map to TRBD2. Germline V lookup: CDR1 SEHNR, CDR2 FQNEAQ (reference sequence). V shed 6 bases and J 0 bases; nucleotides not matched to a gene: 0. The CDR3 runs 13 residues. The CDR3 protein is CASRTSSTDTQYF. The CDR3 DNA follows: TGTGCCAGCAGGACTAGCAGCACAGATACGCAGTATTTT.

The table lists this clone with a few counts. The rearrangement links TRBV4-1 to TRBJ1-5; D gene uncertain. This CDR3 is built from 15 residues. The ends were cut back, 0 bases at V and 3 bases at J, with 9 bases in the middle. Germline CDR1 MGHRA, CDR2 YSYEKL. The CDR3 DNA reads TGCGCCAGCAGCCAAGAAGCCGGGAACAATCAGCCCCAGCATTTT. The encoded protein is CASSQEAGNNQPQHF.

This clone was seen a few times. The V call is TRBV25-1, the J call TRBJ1-2; 8 positions agree with TRBD1. The CDR3 spans 12 residues. Germline V lookup: CDR1 MGHDK, CDR2 SYGVNS. Trimming took 6 bases from V and 4 from J; bases not matched to a gene: 1. The CDR3 region has the DNA TGTGCCAGCAGCCAGGGGGCCTATGGCTACACCTTC. It encodes CASSQGAYGYTF.

The rearrangement uses TRBV7-2 and TRBJ2-3; D not certain. V was cut by 0 bases and J by 6 bases, with 4 bases left in between. CDR1 SGHTA and CDR2 FQGNSA come from the germline V gene. CDR3 length equals 12 residues. DNA for the CDR3: TGTGCCAGCAGCTTAGCGAGCGATACGCAGTATTTT. This encodes CASSLASDTQYF.

The chain is built from TRBV6-4 and TRBJ2-1; TRBD1 aligns across 9 bases. J lost 8 bases, V lost 3 bases, and 5 bases had no gene match. Germline V CDR1 and CDR2: MRHNA, SNTAGT. This CDR3 region has 14 residues. CDR3 amino acids: CASSEGTGSHEQFF. Written as DNA, the CDR3 is TGTGCCAGCAGTGAAGGGACAGGGAGCCATGAGCAGTTCTTC.

This clone was seen only a few times. The chain couples TRBV7-9 to TRBJ1-4, with D unclear. Germline values: CDR1 SEHNR, CDR2 FQNEAQ (reference sequence). The CDR3 is 13 amino acids. Trimming took 7 bases from V and 8 from J, leaving 14 bases between them. The chain's CDR3 is CASNQNPGEKLFF. The CDR3 coding sequence is TGTGCCAGCAACCAAAATCCGGGGGAAAAACTGTTTTTT. Together with reference TRBV7-9 and TRBJ1-4, the CDR3 gives the full variable domain: DTGVSQNPRHKITKRGQNVTFRCDPISEHNRLYWYRQTLGQGPEFLTYFQNEAQLEKSRLLSDRFSAERPKGSFSTLEIQRTEQGDSAMYLCASNQNPGEKLFFGSGTQLSVL.

This chain uses TRBV10-2 with TRBJ1-6; TRBD1 might be the D (5 bases). Germline CDR1 and CDR2: WSHSY and SAAADI. This CDR3 comprises 14 residues. V lost 10 bases to trimming and J lost 6 bases, with 16 bases between them. The CDR3 nucleotides are TGCGCCACCTCCTTCCGACAGACTAATTCACCCCTCCACTTT. Protein: CATSFRQTNSPLHF.

The CDR3 DNA reads as TGTGCCAGCTCAACAACGACGAAACAGGGATCCTCGTACAATGAGCAGTTCTTC. It yields the protein CASSTTTKQGSSYNEQFF. The chain recombines TRBV18 with TRBJ2-1; a weak D match, TRBD1 (6 bases). From germline, CDR1 is KGHSH and CDR2 LQKENI. Trimming left V 5 bases short and J 4 bases short, with 24 bases between. The CDR3 loop spans 18 amino acids.

This clone was detected a few times. The CDR3 coding sequence is TGTGCCAGCAGTCTGGACAGAGGGGAGCAGTACTTC. It is translated as CASSLDRGEQYF. The J gene is TRBJ2-7, the V gene TRBV6-5; possible D gene TRBD1, 6 bases. This CDR3 contains 12 residues. Between the trimmed V and J ends, which lost 5 bases and 7 bases, there was a span of 12 bases. CDR1 MNHEY and CDR2 SVGAGI come from the germline V gene.

Judged by abundance, this clone is medium-sized. The V call is TRBV7-9, the J call TRBJ2-5; the match to TRBD2 covers 8 bases. The CDR3 is 15 amino acids. The germline CDR1 and CDR2 sequences are SEHNR and FQNEAQ (reference sequence). V was clipped by 5 bases and J by 2 bases; unmatched bases: 7. The CDR3 sequence is CASSATGGQQETQYF. The CDR3 DNA follows: TGTGCCAGCAGCGCCACGGGAGGGCAACAAGAGACCCAGTACTTC.

The V call is TRBV4-1, the J call TRBJ2-1, with D unresolved. Trimming shortened V by 0 bases and J by 2 bases, and 8 bases separated the two germline ends. CDR3 length equals 15 residues. The germline CDR1 and CDR2 sequences are MGHRA and YSYEKL. CDR3 nucleotides: TGCGCCAGCAGCCAAGATTACAGTGCCTACAATGAGCAGTTCTTC. Translating gives CASSQDYSAYNEQFF.

In DNA form, the CDR3 reads TGTGCCAGCAGCTCCGGACGGGCGAATGAGCAGTTCTTC. Translation gives CASSSGRANEQFF. The rearrangement uses TRBV27 and TRBJ2-1; D gene uncertain. The CDR3 loop spans 13 amino acids. Germline V gene sequence: CDR1 MNHEY, CDR2 SMNVEV (reference sequence). V dropped 6 bases and J dropped 7 bases, with 13 bases sitting between them.

This clone was found a few times. The chain recombines TRBV19 with TRBJ2-2; no definite D call. Germline CDR1 LNHDA, CDR2 SQIVND (reference sequence). The V end was cut by 3 bases, the J end by 1 base, with 6 bases between. This CDR3 is 14 amino acids long. The CDR3 spells CASSILQNTGELFF. Written as DNA, the CDR3 is TGTGCCAGTAGTATTTTACAGAACACCGGGGAGCTGTTTTTT.

This chain links TRBV10-1 with TRBJ2-7; D call uncertain. V was clipped by 9 bases and J by 6 bases, with 3 bases between them. This CDR3 spans 8 amino acids. Germline CDR1 is WNHNN and CDR2 is SYGVQD (reference sequence). CDR3 amino acids: CARCEQYF. The DNA of the CDR3 is TGCGCCAGGTGCGAGCAGTACTTC.